This passage covers 13 T cell receptor beta chains from one sample sequenced in a study of T cells after yellow fever vaccination. A single record per CDR3 protein comes from TCRdb applying MiXCR to the 5' RACE reads. The table includes more than 75,000 distinct CDR3 sequences, approximately 8.4% detected once. This sample comprised CD8+ T cells not binding an NS4B(214-222) dextramer, sorted from PBMCs, obtained around 15 days after the first yellow fever vaccination. The receptors here all came from a man aged 18 to 30 who received the YFV17D yellow fever vaccine.

V usage is TRBV4-3 and J usage is TRBJ2-7, with D possibly matching TRBD1 (6 bases). Germline assignment: CDR1 LGHNA and CDR2 YSLEER. The CDR3 length is 14 residues. V lost 0 bases and J lost 3, with 9 bases in between. This chain's CDR3 is CASSQDAGDYEQYF. CDR3 nucleotide sequence: TGCGCCAGCAGCCAAGATGCAGGGGACTACGAGCAGTACTTC.

The chain employs TRBV4-2 and TRBJ1-1; D is uncertain. This CDR3 is 16 amino acids long. Trimming cost V 1 base and J 1 base, with 13 bases left between them. The germline CDR1 and CDR2 sequences are LGHNA and YNFKEQ. Here the CDR3 DNA reads TGTGCCAGCAGCCAAGGCTCCTTTCGGGGGAACACTGAAGCTTTCTTT. This gives the protein CASSQGSFRGNTEAFF.

This sequence joins TRBV7-2 and TRBJ2-2; 13 bases fit TRBD2. Trimming at V came to 5 bases and at J to 6 bases, leaving 9 bases not matched to a gene. Germline V gene data show CDR1 as SGHTA and CDR2 as FQGNSA. The CDR3 totals 17 residues. The CDR3 DNA reads TGTGCCAGCAGCCTTACTAGCGGGGGGGACTGGGCCGGGGAGCTGTTTTTT. Translating gives CASSLTSGGDWAGELFF.

The chain couples TRBV6-1 to TRBJ2-3; 12 bases line up with TRBD1. The CDR3 spans 15 residues. Germline CDR1 and CDR2: MNHNS and SASEGT. Unmatched junction bases numbered 12, after V lost 11 bases and J lost 6 bases. The CDR3 nucleotides read TGTGCCCACCCTCGGGACAGGGGGCAAATGGATACGCAGTATTTT. Its protein is CAHPRDRGQMDTQYF.

A few counts support this clonotype. The rearrangement uses TRBV2 and TRBJ1-1; D not resolved. Germline V gene sequence: CDR1 SNHLY, CDR2 FYNNEI. V was cut by 8 bases and J by 1 base, with 11 bases left in between. The CDR3 loop spans 13 amino acids. For the CDR3, the DNA is TGTGCCAGCGGACGCGGGCGGAACACTGAAGCTTTCTTT. Translation: CASGRGRNTEAFF. Using reference TRBV2 and TRBJ1-1 for the parts outside the CDR3, the full variable domain is EPEVTQTPSHQVTQMGQEVILRCVPISNHLYFYWYRQILGQKVEFLVSFYNNEISEKSEIFDDQFSVERPDGSNFTLKIRSTKLEDSAMYFCASGRGRNTEAFFGQGTRLTVV.

CDR3 in amino acids: CASSQVGTGEETQYF. The CDR3 bases are TGCGCCAGCAGCCAAGTGGGGACAGGGGAAGAGACCCAGTACTTC. The chain couples TRBV4-1 to TRBJ2-5, with 10 nucleotides matching TRBD1. Germline V gene sequence: CDR1 MGHRA, CDR2 YSYEKL. The CDR3 extends over 15 amino acids. The V segment lost 1 base and the J segment 3 bases; nucleotides outside the gene matches: 2.

The table lists this clonotype with a few counts. The chain recombines TRBV19 with TRBJ1-1; perhaps TRBD1 as D (6 bases). The CDR3 is 14 residues long. V shed 7 bases and J shed 5 bases, with 17 bases lying between them. Looked up from germline, CDR1 is LNHDA and CDR2 is SQIVND (reference sequence). The CDR3 protein is CASTEDGGRTEAFF. CDR3 nucleotide sequence: TGTGCCAGTACCGAGGATGGGGGCCGTACTGAAGCTTTCTTT. Complete variable domain (other parts from reference TRBV19 and TRBJ1-1): DGGITQSPKYLFRKEGQNVTLSCEQNLNHDAMYWYRQDPGQGLRLIYYSQIVNDFQKGDIAEGYSVSREKKESFPLTVTSAQKNPTAFYLCASTEDGGRTEAFFGQGTRLTVV.

There are a few counts of this clonotype. The chain has TRBV6-1 and TRBJ2-2; D is undetermined. This CDR3 comprises 12 residues. In germline, CDR1 is MNHNS, CDR2 SASEGT. The V gene lost 10 bases and the J gene lost 7 bases, with 13 bases spanning the gap. The CDR3 DNA sequence: TGTGCCATCCCTATAGGTGGCGGGGAGCTGTTTTTT. Protein sequence: CAIPIGGGELFF.

The V gene is TRBV30, the J gene TRBJ2-3; 11 bases map to TRBD2. After removal of 3 bases from V and 5 bases from J, the junction contained 4 bases not matched to a gene. The CDR3 is made up of 14 amino acids. CDR1 and CDR2 (germline): GTSNPN, SVGIG (reference sequence). CDR3 coding DNA: TGTGCCTGGAGCCTAACTAGCGGGGGAGATACGCAGTATTTT. Protein: CAWSLTSGGDTQYF. Supplemented by reference TRBV30 and TRBJ2-3, the full variable domain reads SQTIHQWPATLVQPVGSPLSLECTVEGTSNPNLYWYRQAAGRGLQLLFYSVGIGQISSEVPQNLSASRPQDRQFILSSKKLLLSDSGFYLCAWSLTSGGDTQYFGPGTRLTVL.

This chain connects TRBV7-2 to TRBJ2-5, with a weak D call TRBD2 (6 bases). There are 14 residues in the CDR3. Trimming shortened V by 0 bases and J by 4 bases, and 9 bases separated the two germline ends. Germline CDR1 and CDR2: SGHTA and FQGNSA. The CDR3: CASSLASSVETQYF. The CDR3 DNA is TGTGCCAGCAGCTTAGCATCTAGCGTAGAGACCCAGTACTTC.

This clonotype was seen repeatedly, ten times or more. The chain uses TRBV29-1 and TRBJ2-5; D remains unclear. CDR1 SQVTM and CDR2 ANQGSEA come from the germline V gene. Trimming pared 7 bases from V and 6 bases from J, leaving 18 bases between. This CDR3 comprises 13 residues. The CDR3, as DNA: TGCAGCGGCCGATGGGCGGACCAGAAGACCCAGTACTTC. Translating it yields CSGRWADQKTQYF.

The gene calls are TRBV4-1 and TRBJ2-1, with no clear D. CDR1 and CDR2 (germline): MGHRA, YSYEKL. This CDR3 region has 14 residues. V was trimmed by 5 bases and J by 0 bases, leaving 8 bases between them. The CDR3 DNA follows: TGCGCCAGCAGCGGGCCCAGCTCCTACAATGAGCAGTTCTTC. Protein: CASSGPSSYNEQFF.

The chain joins TRBV7-9 to TRBJ2-7, with D possibly called TRBD1 or TRBD2 (5 bases each). The V gene lost 5 bases and the J gene lost 3 bases, with 20 bases spanning the gap. Germline CDR1 SEHNR, CDR2 FQNEAQ (reference sequence). CDR3 length equals 16 residues. The CDR3 DNA sequence: TGTGCCAGCAGCCCTCAGGGACCCGGGGCCCACTACGAGCAGTACTTC. Translation: CASSPQGPGAHYEQYF. Drawing the rest from reference TRBV7-9 and TRBJ2-7, the complete variable domain is DTGVSQNPRHKITKRGQNVTFRCDPISEHNRLYWYRQTLGQGPEFLTYFQNEAQLEKSRLLSDRFSAERPKGSFSTLEIQRTEQGDSAMYLCASSPQGPGAHYEQYFGPGTRLTVT.